This is a list of T cell receptor beta chains from one sample in a study of blood T cells in healthy people across ages. TCRdb reprocessed the 5' RACE reads via MiXCR and lists one record per CDR3 protein. The table records 720,000 or so distinct CDR3 sequences, around 41% of them present only once. Material: blood. The receptor set was obtained from a man older than 75 in good health. CDR3s include the opening cysteine and the closing phenylalanine or tryptophan.

14	TRBV25-1	TRBJ1-4	CASSDGGTNEKLFF
15	TRBV4-3	TRBJ1-1	CASSRTDSMNTEAFF
18	TRBV15	TRBJ2-4	CATSGRQGGITTLNIQYF
17	TRBV11-2	TRBJ2-1	CASSRTSGRPFYNEQFF
13	TRBV27	TRBJ2-3	CASSLHRADTQYF
16	TRBV2	TRBJ2-3	CASSEVPSGGTDTQYF
15	TRBV6-5	-	CASSYSDRGFNEQYF
15	TRBV20-1	TRBJ2-7	CSALQAGGPLYEQYF
13	TRBV2	TRBJ1-2	CAKGVGQGYGYTF
15	TRBV20-1	TRBJ2-7	CSARDRGAGVGEQYF